These 30 T cell receptor beta chains were sequenced from one sample in a study of blood T cell repertoires in COVID-19. Measured with immunoSEQ multiplex PCR; TCRdb has only the in-frame clones, and not every one. The sample consists of more than 200,000 clones, roughly 91% of them appearing once. The sample comprised PBMCs or T cells enriched from blood (not recorded which). These TCRs come from a woman in her 30s who had recovered from COVID-19.

V is TRBV30 and J is TRBJ1-1, with TRBD1 as a possible D gene (5 bases). The CDR3 covers 17 residues. V lost 3 bases, J lost 0 bases, and 20 bases lay in between. Per germline, CDR1 GTSNPN and CDR2 SVGIG (reference sequence). CDR3 nucleotide sequence: TGTGCCTGGAGCCTGTTCAGGGCCAGGCTATTGAACACTGAAGCTTTCTTT. As protein: CAWSLFRARLLNTEAFF.

This chain joins TRBV16 and TRBJ1-2, with D unclear. The CDR3 covers 13 residues. V lost 0 bases to trimming and J lost 5 bases, with 7 bases between them. Germline V gene data show CDR1 as KGHSY and CDR2 as FQNENV. The CDR3, as DNA: TGTGCCAGCAGCCAATCGTCGGGATATGGCTACACCTTC. Protein product: CASSQSSGYGYTF.

The rearrangement joins TRBV19 to TRBJ1-3; D is unresolved. The length of the CDR3 is 15 residues. Trimming stripped 7 bases from V and 3 bases from J, with 16 bases between. Germline lookup yields CDR1 LNHDA and CDR2 SQIVND (reference sequence). DNA of the CDR3: TGTGCCAGTAAGACCCGCGCGGTGGATGGAAACACCATATATTTT. It encodes CASKTRAVDGNTIYF.

CDR3 in amino acids: CARSSGQGGQHNQPQHF. CDR3 bases: TGTGCCAGAAGCTCGGGACAGGGGGGTCAGCACAATCAGCCCCAGCATTTT. V and J are TRBV5-3 and TRBJ1-5, with 11 bases aligning to TRBD1. TRBV5-3 is known as an ORF, though its function is uncertain. This CDR3 is built from 17 residues. The V and J ends lost 3 bases and 3 bases, in that order; junction bases with no gene match: 8.

This sequence joins TRBV13 and TRBJ1-2, with D possibly being TRBD1 (6 bases). Per germline, CDR1 PRHDT and CDR2 FYEKMQ (reference sequence). V was pared by 5 bases and J by 4 bases, with 23 bases between. The CDR3 is made up of 17 amino acids. Written as DNA, the CDR3 is TGTGCCAGCAGCCAACTTACCGACAGGCCCTTTCTCTATGGCTACACCTTC. This sequence encodes CASSQLTDRPFLYGYTF.

CDR3 coding DNA: TGTGCCAGCAGTTTTCTACGAGGAAGTCTCGGCGCTGGAAACACCATATATTTT. Its protein is CASSFLRGSLGAGNTIYF. The chain couples TRBV28 to TRBJ1-3; no definite D call. Trimming cost V 3 bases and J 2 bases, with 20 bases left between them. The CDR3 spans 18 residues. CDR1 is MDHEN, CDR2 SYDVKM, per germline.

The chain combines TRBV3-1 (or the pseudogene TRBV3-2) with TRBJ2-5; D unresolved. Deletions cut 1 base from V and 5 bases from J, with 17 bases between. Germline CDR1 is LGHDT and CDR2 is YNNKEL (reference sequence). The CDR3 has 16 amino acids. Here the CDR3 DNA reads TGTGCCAGCAGCCAAGGGCAGGCCTCACGTTGGGAGACCCAGTACTTC. This translates into CASSQGQASRWETQYF.

The J gene is TRBJ2-7, the V gene TRBV28; weak D call: TRBD1 (6 bases). The CDR3 is made up of 15 amino acids. Trimming removed 3 bases at V and 0 bases at J, with 12 bases between. CDR1 and CDR2 (germline): MDHEN, SYDVKM. The CDR3 reads CASSLPGAFSYEQYF. The CDR3 bases are TGTGCCAGCAGTTTGCCAGGGGCCTTCTCCTACGAGCAGTACTTC.

The J gene is TRBJ2-2, the V gene TRBV10-3; D perhaps matches TRBD2 (5 bases). This CDR3 is 14 amino acids long. The germline CDR1 and CDR2 sequences are ENHRY and SYGVKD. V was shortened by 8 bases and J by 1 base, with 11 bases between the two germline ends. CDR3 amino acids: CAIGSNRNTGELFF. The CDR3 bases are TGTGCCATCGGGAGTAACAGGAACACCGGGGAGCTGTTTTTT.

V is TRBV14 and J is TRBJ2-1; TRBD2 is a possible D gene (7 bases). Between the trimmed V and J ends, which lost 5 bases and 5 bases, there was a span of 19 bases. The CDR3 has 16 amino acids. Germline CDR1 is SGHDN and CDR2 is FVKESK. The chain's CDR3 is CASSEMGGALDNEQFF. The CDR3 DNA reads as TGTGCCAGCAGCGAAATGGGGGGGGCGCTTGACAATGAGCAGTTCTTC.

The CDR3 bases are TGCGCCAGCAGCCAAGCAGGGGACCCCCTTATACCTTTCTTT. It specifies CASSQAGDPLIPFF. This chain connects TRBV4-3 to TRBJ1-1; D may be TRBD1 (6 bases). Between the trimmed V and J ends, which lost 1 base and 12 bases, there was a span of 18 bases. The germline CDR1 and CDR2 sequences are LGHNA and YSLEER. The CDR3 consists of 14 residues.

This clone has more than one count but fewer than ten. This chain uses TRBV19 with TRBJ1-5, with 9 bases aligning to TRBD1. The V gene's germline CDR1 is LNHDA and CDR2 SQIVND (reference sequence). With V trimmed by 10 bases and J by 7 bases, 5 bases remained unmatched. CDR3 length: 12 amino acids. The CDR3 bases are TGTGCCACGACAGGGGGAAGGCAGCCCCAGCATTTT. Its translation: CATTGGRQPQHF. The full variable domain, its missing parts supplied by reference TRBV19 and TRBJ1-5, is DGGITQSPKYLFRKEGQNVTLSCEQNLNHDAMYWYRQDPGQGLRLIYYSQIVNDFQKGDIAEGYSVSREKKESFPLTVTSAQKNPTAFYLCATTGGRQPQHFGDGTRLSIL.

The chain uses TRBV14 and TRBJ1-1, with D possibly being TRBD1 (6 bases). V was cut by 6 bases and J by 10 bases, with 18 bases left in between. CDR1 and CDR2 (germline): SGHDN, FVKESK. The CDR3 totals 13 residues. Here the CDR3 reads CASRPDLGGRAFF. Written as DNA, the CDR3 is TGTGCCAGCAGACCAGACCTAGGGGGTCGAGCTTTCTTT.

The chain combines TRBV7-2 with TRBJ2-3, with a weak D call TRBD2 (7 bases). V was pared by 5 bases and J by 4 bases, with 19 bases between. The CDR3 sequence is 16 residues long. Germline CDR1 and CDR2: SGHTA and FQGNSA. The CDR3 nucleotides read TGTGCCAGCAGCACAGGGCGGGGGACTATCCCAGATACGCAGTATTTT. This encodes CASSTGRGTIPDTQYF.

The V gene is TRBV28, the J gene TRBJ2-1; possible D gene TRBD1, 6 bases. Between the trimmed V and J ends, which lost 5 bases and 7 bases, there was a span of 18 bases. This CDR3 has 15 residues. Germline V CDR1 and CDR2: MDHEN, SYDVKM. CDR3 DNA: TGTGCCAGCAGTGTTACAGGGAGAGGGACGAATGAGCAGTTCTTC. This translates into CASSVTGRGTNEQFF.

The rearrangement links TRBV5-1 to TRBJ2-7; 15 positions match TRBD2. Germline trimming cut 3 bases from V and 7 bases from J; bases unmatched to any gene: 11. The CDR3 length is 17 residues. Germline values: CDR1 SGHRS, CDR2 YFSETQ. CDR3 protein: CASSSGLAGGRAEEQYF. The CDR3 region has the DNA TGCGCCAGCAGCTCCGGACTAGCGGGAGGGAGGGCGGAAGAGCAGTACTTC.

The rearrangement joins TRBV9 to TRBJ1-2, with 9 positions matching TRBD1. The CDR3 length is 18 residues. The germline gives CDR1 SGDLS, CDR2 YYNGEE. V was clipped by 3 bases and J by 4 bases; unmatched bases: 16. DNA for the CDR3: TGTGCCAGCAGCGCCCTTGCGGCCGGGACAGGGTTCGTCTATGGCTACACCTTC. It yields the protein CASSALAAGTGFVYGYTF. The variable domain in full, with the rest retrieved from reference TRBV9 and TRBJ1-2, is DSGVTQTPKHLITATGQRVTLRCSPRSGDLSVYWYQQSLDQGLQFLIQYYNGEERAKGNILERFSAQQFPDLHSELNLSSLELGDSALYFCASSALAAGTGFVYGYTFGSGTRLTVV.

In its sample, this clone was seen a few times. This chain connects TRBV10-3 to TRBJ1-4; weak D call: TRBD1 (5 bases). The germline V and J ends were trimmed by 7 bases and 7 bases, with 13 bases remaining between them. Per the germline V gene, CDR1 is ENHRY and CDR2 is SYGVKD. The CDR3 extends over 13 amino acids. This CDR3 is CAIMRGVGEKLFF. CDR3 DNA: TGTGCCATCATGCGGGGCGTGGGTGAAAAACTGTTTTTT.

The rearrangement joins TRBV3-1 (or the pseudogene TRBV3-2) to TRBJ2-2; no clear D gene. The CDR3 has 15 residues. The germline gives CDR1 LGHDT, CDR2 YNNKEL (reference sequence). V was pared by 4 bases and J by 1 base, with 10 bases between. The CDR3 region is CASSLTAVNTGELFF. In DNA form, the CDR3 reads TGTGCCAGCAGCCTCACAGCTGTGAACACCGGGGAGCTGTTTTTT.

This rearrangement joins TRBV28 to TRBJ2-7, with D perhaps TRBD1 (5 bases). Germline V gene sequence: CDR1 MDHEN, CDR2 SYDVKM. The CDR3 loop spans 14 amino acids. Between the trimmed V and J ends, which lost 3 bases and 7 bases, there was a span of 16 bases. The CDR3 spells CASSFQSNRREQYF. Written as DNA, the CDR3 is TGTGCCAGCAGTTTTCAGTCGAACAGGCGGGAGCAGTACTTC.

Here the CDR3 reads CASSEAQGGNTGELFF. The CDR3 bases are TGTGCCAGCAGTGAAGCGCAAGGCGGGAACACCGGGGAGCTGTTTTTT. This sequence joins TRBV6-1 and TRBJ2-2; unclear D gene. In germline, CDR1 is MNHNS, CDR2 SASEGT. The CDR3 runs to 16 residues. Between the trimmed V and J ends, which lost 0 bases and 1 base, there was a span of 9 bases.

On this clone: Within the sample, other DNA sequences also encode this same CDR3. The chain links TRBV2 to TRBJ1-1; 7 nucleotides line up with TRBD1. CDR3 length equals 13 residues. V gave up 6 bases and J gave up 2 bases; unmatched junction bases: 3. From germline, CDR1 is SNHLY and CDR2 FYNNEI. This CDR3 is CASRGQPNTEAFF. The CDR3 region has the DNA TGTGCCAGCAGGGGACAGCCTAACACTGAAGCTTTCTTT.

The rearrangement links TRBV28 to TRBJ2-5, with TRBD2 identical over 11 bases. This CDR3 spans 18 amino acids. Germline V gene data show CDR1 as MDHEN and CDR2 as SYDVKM. The V and J ends lost 6 bases and 2 bases, in that order; junction bases with no gene match: 14. DNA for the CDR3: TGTGCCAGCAGACCCTTCCCCTTAAGACTAGCGGGACAAGAGACCCAGTACTTC. The encoded protein is CASRPFPLRLAGQETQYF.

The chain carries TRBV6-5 and TRBJ2-3, with a possible D match to TRBD2 (7 bases). Between the trimmed V and J ends, which lost 6 bases and 8 bases, there was a span of 18 bases. This CDR3 region has 14 residues. CDR1 is MNHEY and CDR2 is SVGAGI in the germline V gene. CDR3 residues: CASSQGREQRTQYF. The CDR3 DNA reads TGTGCCAGCAGCCAGGGGCGGGAGCAACGTACGCAGTATTTT.

The V gene is TRBV28, the J gene TRBJ2-5; D not resolved. There are 12 residues in the CDR3. The ends were cut back, 3 bases at V and 5 bases at J, with 7 bases in the middle. Germline loops: CDR1 MDHEN, CDR2 SYDVKM. The CDR3 region is CASSFPRETQYF. CDR3 nucleotide sequence: TGTGCCAGCAGTTTCCCGAGGGAGACCCAGTACTTC.

The chain's CDR3 is CASSASGTYNEQFF. The CDR3 DNA is TGTGCCAGCAGCGCTAGCGGGACCTACAATGAGCAGTTCTTC. The gene calls are TRBV5-4 and TRBJ2-1; 9 nucleotides match TRBD2. With 4 bases clipped from V and 2 bases from J, the junction kept 1 base outside the gene matches. CDR3 size: 14 residues. Germline lookup yields CDR1 SGHNT and CDR2 YYREEE (reference sequence).

The chain is built from TRBV12-3 or TRBV12-4 and TRBJ2-3; D call uncertain. Trimming left V 6 bases short and J 6 bases short, with 10 bases between. The length of the CDR3 is 12 residues. CDR3 in amino acids: CASSNFRDTQYF. CDR3 in DNA: TGTGCCAGCAGCAACTTCAGGGATACGCAGTATTTT.

This chain's CDR3 is CASSLPGQGNQPQHF. CDR3 nucleotides: TGTGCCAGCAGTTTGCCGGGACAGGGGAATCAGCCCCAGCATTTT. The chain has TRBV28 and TRBJ1-5; 10 bases agree with TRBD1. CDR1 MDHEN and CDR2 SYDVKM come from the germline V gene. The V segment lost 3 bases and the J segment 4 bases; nucleotides outside the gene matches: 3. This CDR3 comprises 15 residues.

The V and J genes are TRBV5-1 and TRBJ2-1, with a tentative D call TRBD2 (6 bases). The CDR3 covers 15 residues. Germline loops: CDR1 SGHRS, CDR2 YFSETQ. The V end lost 0 bases, the J end lost 4 bases, and 11 bases lay between the germline ends. The CDR3 loop reads CASSLVGEEYNEQFF. The CDR3 DNA is TGCGCCAGCAGCTTGGTGGGGGAGGAATACAATGAGCAGTTCTTC.

This chain joins TRBV5-1 and TRBJ1-5, with D possibly being TRBD1 (5 bases). The V and J ends lost 4 bases and 4 bases respectively, with 15 bases between them. The CDR3 consists of 15 residues. CDR1 is SGHRS and CDR2 is YFSETQ in the germline V gene. CDR3 DNA: TGCGCCAGCAGCCTCGCGGCAGGGCCAAATCAGCCCCAGCATTTT. Amino acids: CASSLAAGPNQPQHF.